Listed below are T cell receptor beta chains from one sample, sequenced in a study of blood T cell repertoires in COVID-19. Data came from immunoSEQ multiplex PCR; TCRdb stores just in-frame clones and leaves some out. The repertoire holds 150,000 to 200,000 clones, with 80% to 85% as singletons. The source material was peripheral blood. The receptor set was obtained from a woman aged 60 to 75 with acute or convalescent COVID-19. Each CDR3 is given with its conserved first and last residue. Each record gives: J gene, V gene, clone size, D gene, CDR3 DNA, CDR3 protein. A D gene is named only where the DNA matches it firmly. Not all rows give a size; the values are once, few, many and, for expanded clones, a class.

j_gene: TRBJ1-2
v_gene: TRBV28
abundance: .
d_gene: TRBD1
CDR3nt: TGTGCCAGCAGTTTTGGTGCAGGGGGCCCTAACTATGGCTACACCTTC
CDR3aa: CASSFGAGGPNYGYTF

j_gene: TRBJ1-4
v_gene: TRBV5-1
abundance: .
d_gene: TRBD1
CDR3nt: TGCGCCAGCAGCGTAACCGGGACAGCATATGAAAAACTGTTTTTT
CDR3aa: CASSVTGTAYEKLFF

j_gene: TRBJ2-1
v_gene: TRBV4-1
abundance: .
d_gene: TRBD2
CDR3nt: TGCGCCAGCAGCCTTGTCCCGGGACTAGCGGGAAATGAGCAGTTCTTC
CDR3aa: CASSLVPGLAGNEQFF

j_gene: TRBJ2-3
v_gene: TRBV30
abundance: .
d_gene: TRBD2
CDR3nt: TGTGCCTGGACGGTACTAGCGGGGGTTCCAGATACGCAGTATTTT
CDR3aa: CAWTVLAGVPDTQYF

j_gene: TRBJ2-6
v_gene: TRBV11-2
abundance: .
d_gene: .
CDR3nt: TGTGCCAGCAGCTTATTTCTGGCCAACTCTGGGGCCAACGTCCTGACTTTC
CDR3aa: CASSLFLANSGANVLTF

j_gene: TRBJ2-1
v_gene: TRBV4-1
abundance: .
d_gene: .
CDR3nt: TGCGCCAGCAGCCAGGGGAGGGGGACCTACAATGAGCAGTTCTTC
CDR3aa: CASSQGRGTYNEQFF

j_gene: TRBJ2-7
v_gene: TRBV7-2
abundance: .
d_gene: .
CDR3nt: TGTGCCAGCAGCTTAGCGGTCCTGACAGGTTACGAGCAGTACTTC
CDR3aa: CASSLAVLTGYEQYF

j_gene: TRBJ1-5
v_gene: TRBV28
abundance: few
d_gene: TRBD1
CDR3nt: TGTGCCTTGAGGGGGCCTTATAGCAATCAGCCCCAGCATTTT
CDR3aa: CALRGPYSNQPQHF

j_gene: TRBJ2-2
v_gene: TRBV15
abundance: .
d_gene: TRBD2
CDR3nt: TGTGCCACCAGGGGGCCGGGGGGCACCGGGGAGCTGTTTTTT
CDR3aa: CATRGPGGTGELFF

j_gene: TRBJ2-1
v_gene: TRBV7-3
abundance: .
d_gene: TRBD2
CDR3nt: TGTGCCAGCAGCTCCCTACGGGGGGGAAGTGGTGAGCAGTTCTTC
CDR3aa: CASSSLRGGSGEQFF

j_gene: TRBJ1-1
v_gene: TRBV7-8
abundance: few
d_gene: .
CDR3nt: TGTGCCAGCAGCTTTGACAGGAGAAACACTGAAGCTTTCTTT
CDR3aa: CASSFDRRNTEAFF

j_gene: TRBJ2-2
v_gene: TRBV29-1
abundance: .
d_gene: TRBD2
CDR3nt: TGCAGCGTTAGAGCGGGACTGAACACCGGGGAGCTGTTTTTT
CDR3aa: CSVRAGLNTGELFF

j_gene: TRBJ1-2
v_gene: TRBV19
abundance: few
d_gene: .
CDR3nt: TGTGCCAGTAGTGAACAGGGAGACTCGAACTATGGCTACACCTTC
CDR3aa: CASSEQGDSNYGYTF

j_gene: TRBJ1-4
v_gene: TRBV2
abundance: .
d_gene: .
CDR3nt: TGTGCCAGCAGTACCGGACGGGGATCTAATGAAAAACTGTTTTTT
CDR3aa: CASSTGRGSNEKLFF

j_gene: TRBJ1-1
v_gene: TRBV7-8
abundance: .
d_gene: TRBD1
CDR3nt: TGTGCCAGCAGCTCGGGACAGTCCACTGAAGCTTTCTTT
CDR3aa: CASSSGQSTEAFF

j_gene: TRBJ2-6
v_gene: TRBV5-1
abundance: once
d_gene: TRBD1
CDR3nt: TGCGCCAGCAGCTTTCAGGGGGTGTACTCTGGGGCCAACGTCCTGACTTTC
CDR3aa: CASSFQGVYSGANVLTF

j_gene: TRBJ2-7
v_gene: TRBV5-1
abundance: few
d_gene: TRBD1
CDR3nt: TGCGCCAGCAGCTTTGACAGGGTGGAGTACTTC
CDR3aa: CASSFDRVEYF

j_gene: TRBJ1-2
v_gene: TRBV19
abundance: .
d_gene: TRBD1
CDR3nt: TGTGCCAGTAGGCACGGGGGACAGGGATCCTATGGCTACACCTTC
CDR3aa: CASRHGGQGSYGYTF

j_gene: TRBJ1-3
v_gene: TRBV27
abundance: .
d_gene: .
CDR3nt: TGTGCCAGCAGGCCGGGGTCCGGAAACACCATATATTTT
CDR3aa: CASRPGSGNTIYF

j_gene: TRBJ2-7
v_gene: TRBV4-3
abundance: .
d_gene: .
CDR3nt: TGCGCCAGCAGCCAAAGGGGGGGTTTCCACGAGCAGTACTTC
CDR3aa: CASSQRGGFHEQYF

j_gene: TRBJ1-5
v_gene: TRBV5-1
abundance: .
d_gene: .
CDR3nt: TGCGCCAGCAGCTTGGCTGGCAATCAGCCCCAGCATTTT
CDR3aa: CASSLAGNQPQHF

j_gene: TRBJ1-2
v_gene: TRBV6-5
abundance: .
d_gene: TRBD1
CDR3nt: TGTGCCAGCAGTTACTCGGGACAGGGGGCAGGTGGCTACACCTTC
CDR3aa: CASSYSGQGAGGYTF

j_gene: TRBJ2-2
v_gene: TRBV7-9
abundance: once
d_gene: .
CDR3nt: TGTGCCAGCAGATCGCATCGAGACACCGGGGAGCTGTTTTTT
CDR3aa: CASRSHRDTGELFF

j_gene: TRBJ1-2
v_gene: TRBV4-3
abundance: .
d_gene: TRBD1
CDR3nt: TGCGCCAGCAGCTTATCGGGACAGGGAGCTAACTATGGCTACACCTTC
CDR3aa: CASSLSGQGANYGYTF

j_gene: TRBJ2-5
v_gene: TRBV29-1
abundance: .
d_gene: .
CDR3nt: TGCAGCGTTGAATGGCTCGTGACAGGGAGGATGGAGACCCAGTACTTC
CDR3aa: CSVEWLVTGRMETQYF